The present entry profiles one T cell receptor beta chain with its context. Its target is unknown. This sample stems from a study of STAT5B mutations in CD4+ large granular lymphocyte leukemia. Study-wide findings and caveats: Approximately 25% of private leukemic clonotypes occurred rarely in other patients' non-leukemic repertoires. 8/27 top patient clones versus 2/35 control clones were TRBV06-family.

Assay used: immunoSEQ multiplex PCR; TCRdb lists only in-frame clones, some missing. In the table there are more than 20,000 clones, 65% to 80% of which are singletons. The CDR3 extends over 14 amino acids. Germline-derived CDR1 and CDR2 are MNHEY and SMNVEV (reference sequence). J was trimmed by 5 bases and V by 2 bases; bases with no gene match: 5. The V call is TRBV27, the J call TRBJ1-1; 7 nucleotides align to TRBD1. Sequencing was carried out using CD4+ T cells from blood buffy coats. The receptor was isolated from a human donor in good health. CDR3 region: CASSLEGARTEAFF. Here the CDR3 DNA reads TGTGCCAGCAGTTTAGAGGGGGCGAGAACTGAAGCTTTCTTT.